This T cell receptor (beta chain) comes out of a study of blood T cell repertoires in COVID-19. Whole-study context: Sites in the United States, Italy and Spain provided acute and convalescent COVID-19 samples. In each case, the material was cDNA or gDNA derived from T cells, B-cell-depleted T cells, or PBMCs.

In the original analysis: Nucleated cell counts were estimated from reference gene primer amplification. Profiling relied on immunoSEQ multiplex PCR, and the TCRdb table lists in-frame clones only, not all of them. The DNA gave D and trimming, while V, J and clone size come from that table. The sample has approximately 300,000 clones, more than 85% seen once. The germline V gene has CDR1 LGHDT and CDR2 YNNKEL (reference sequence). Trimming shortened V by 0 bases and J by 12 bases, and 12 bases separated the two germline ends. This CDR3 has 13 residues. The chain couples TRBV3-1 (or the pseudogene TRBV3-2) to TRBJ2-1; D is unresolved. The TCR was taken from a middle-aged man with acute or convalescent COVID-19. The sequenced material came from peripheral blood. The CDR3 here is CASSQDFERRQFF. The CDR3 DNA sequence: TGTGCCAGCAGCCAAGATTTTGAACGTAGGCAGTTCTTC.